This record concerns one T cell receptor (beta chain) sequence. This sample stems from a study of CD8 T cells in Susac syndrome. RNA, at roughly 0.5 to 1 ug, was reverse transcribed with random hexamers. TCRdb processed the immunoSEQ multiplex PCR reads anew with MiXCR; each CDR3 protein has one entry. This table has about 440,000 distinct CDR3 sequences, approximately 85% appearing once. The CDR3 consists of 14 residues. V gave up 6 bases and J gave up 4 bases, with 13 bases separating them. The V gene's germline CDR1 is MNHEY and CDR2 SMNVEV (reference sequence). The chain links TRBV27 to TRBJ2-1; D not resolved. This clonotype originated in a human donor with multiple sclerosis. Sequenced input: CD8+ T cells from PBMCs. CDR3 sequence: CASSYKSYYNEQFF. The CDR3 nucleotides are TGTGCCAGCAGCTACAAGAGCTATTACAATGAGCAGTTCTTC.